This T cell receptor (beta chain) was observed in a study of blood T cell repertoires in COVID-19 (dated by TCRdb to about 2020). In terms of the full investigation: Samples from collaborators originated in the United States, Italy and Spain and spanned both the acute and convalescent phases of COVID-19. A de-identified subject ID, COVID-19 status, age in years and sex were almost always included in the sample metadata. The material from the prospective study consisted of cDNA or gDNA derived from T cells, B-cell-depleted T cells, or PBMCs. Deeply sampled blood TCRbeta repertoires from subjects exposed to, actively infected with, or recovered from COVID-19 were included in the dataset. Where available, HLA class I and class II types were taken from metadata supplied by the sample provider and were not determined by assay-based typing. The repertoires were released in a freely available public database meant as a resource for research on the immune response to SARS-CoV-2. The samples were drawn from two sources: the first 160 participants of the ongoing ImmuneRACE study, and about 1,300 subjects contributed by 6 global collaborators. Beyond this particular receptor, the publication reports: The quantity of clinical and demographic metadata differed by source and by participant and was supplied without curation.

CDR1 SGHAT and CDR2 FQNNGV were looked up in the germline V gene. V gives up 5 bases and J gives up 2 bases, and the segment between their germline ends measures 10 bases. From the cysteine through the phenylalanine, the CDR3 covers 14 amino acids. CDR3 DNA is the only sequence kept; it has 42 bases, read in frame from the first base. A second Seattle source provided samples from volunteer blood donors who had recovered from COVID-19. Whole blood was collected in K2EDTA tubes by collaborating institutions according to the institutions' own protocols. For TCRbeta analysis, collaborators shipped samples as frozen whole blood, isolated PBMCs, or DNA extracted from either of those sample types. TCRbeta CDR3 regions were amplified from genomic DNA by means of the immunoSEQ Assay, a bias-controlled multiplex PCR. On the study's bioinformatics: The number of nucleated cells in each sample was estimated by amplification of reference gene primers within the assay. To quantify the absolute abundance of each unique TCRbeta CDR3 rearrangement, sequence reads were collapsed and filtered. For each sample, productive Simpson clonality was calculated as the square root of Simpson's diversity index across productive rearrangements. TCRdb mirrors the immuneACCESS table, restricted to in-frame sequences. Some clones are absent from its copies; in checked studies, under half trace to an unresolved V gene, and the reason for the others is unknown. V and J calls and clone size are those listed in that table; D and trimming were worked out from the DNA. The sample data list roughly 350,000 clones, and 91% of these were observed just once. Roughly 3.5% of the sample comes from the top ten.

About this clone: Its recognized antigen is unknown. No qualities accompany the bases; no much larger clone lies one base away.

Recombination linked TRBV11-2 to TRBJ1-3; a weak D assignment points to TRBD1 (6 bases agree). The sample taken for sequencing was peripheral blood. This receptor was taken from a woman aged 18-35 years who had recovered from COVID-19. This receptor has the CDR3 CASSPGTTGNTIYF. The nucleotide sequence reads as follows: TGTGCCAGCAGCCCCGGGACAACTGGAAACACCATATATTTT.